This is a list of T cell receptor beta chains from one sample in a study of T cells in Graves' hyperthyroidism and ophthalmopathy. TCRdb reanalysed the multiplex PCR reads using MiXCR and keeps one entry per CDR3 protein. The data show 600,000 to 750,000 distinct CDR3 sequences, approximately 15% seen once. The sequenced sample was blood. The receptors were sampled from a man aged 50-60 years with Graves' hyperthyroidism. Both conserved end residues are part of each CDR3. The D gene is left open where the match is weak. Size is omitted from some rows. Given values are once, few, many or a class for expanded clones.

>TRBJ2-6|TRBV28|.|15|many
TGTGCCAGCAGTTGGGCGGGTTCTGGGGCCAACGTCCTGACTTTC
CASSWAGSGANVLTF
>TRBJ1-2|TRBV7-9|.|13|.
TGTGCCAGCAGCTTAGACAGGTTTCGCGGCTACACCTTC
CASSLDRFRGYTF
>TRBJ2-1|TRBV5-1|TRBD1|14|many
TGCGCCAGCAGCTACGCCGGGACAGGGTTTGAGCAGTTCTTC
CASSYAGTGFEQFF
>TRBJ2-1|TRBV29-1|TRBD2|13|many
TGCAGCGTGGCGGGAGGGACTTACAATGAGCAGTTCTTC
CSVAGGTYNEQFF
>TRBJ1-5|TRBV28|TRBD1|15|many
TGTGCCAGCAGTCCAGGACAGGGGGTCGATCAGCCCCAGCATTTT
CASSPGQGVDQPQHF
>TRBJ2-7|TRBV6-1|.|12|.
TGTGCCAGCAGAACAGACCCCTACGAGCAGTACTTC
CASRTDPYEQYF
>TRBJ2-5|TRBV27|TRBD2|17|many
TGTGCCAGCAGTTTATTTTATCGGCGGGAGGGCAGGGAGACCCAGTACTTC
CASSLFYRREGRETQYF
>TRBJ1-1|TRBV20-1|.|13|.
TGCAGTGCTGGAGAGGGGGTCGGGGGTGAAGCTTTCTTT
CSAGEGVGGEAFF
>TRBJ2-7|TRBV6-2/TRBV6-3|TRBD1|16|.
TGTGCCAGCAGTTCCAGACGTTCGGGACAGGGTTACGAGCAGTACTTC
CASSSRRSGQGYEQYF
>TRBJ2-5|TRBV6-1|TRBD1|16|many
TGTGCCAGCAGTTATAGGGACAGGGGACAACAAGAGACCCAGTACTTC
CASSYRDRGQQETQYF
>TRBJ2-5|TRBV10-3|TRBD2|13|many
TGTGCCATCAGGCGAGCGGGAGAAGAGACCCAGTACTTC
CAIRRAGEETQYF
>TRBJ1-2|TRBV19|TRBD1|14|.
TGTGCCAGTACCAAGGGACAGGGATCCTATGGCTACACCTTC
CASTKGQGSYGYTF
>TRBJ1-2|TRBV19|.|12|.
TGTGCCAGTAGTACGGGGACCCGCGGCTACACCTTC
CASSTGTRGYTF
>TRBJ2-7|TRBV7-9|.|14|few
TGTGCCAGCACCCATGAGACGTCGATATACGAGCAGTACTTC
CASTHETSIYEQYF
>TRBJ1-3|TRBV3-1|.|16|.
TGTGCCAGCAGCCAAGTGTCACTTAGCTCTGGAAACACCATATATTTT
CASSQVSLSSGNTIYF